The entry that follows covers one TCR beta chain sequence. CDR1 and CDR2 from the germline V gene are SGHTA and FQGNSA. Germline trimming cut 5 bases from V and 2 bases from J; bases unmatched to any gene: 3. The CDR3 is 14 residues long. MiXCR, run by TCRdb on the 5' RACE reads, gives a single entry per CDR3 protein. The profile shows a few hundred thousand distinct CDR3 sequences, approximately 19% of them singletons. These data are taken from a study of T-cell memory formation after mild COVID-19. The sample was PBMCs or a T cell subset sorted from them (not recorded which). The chain recombines TRBV7-2 with TRBJ2-7; 10 bases map to TRBD2. The source is a man in his late teens or twenties who had mild COVID-19 (a few samples of this study predate the infection). Cell type and time point are not known. CDR3 in amino acids: CASSESGGAYEQYF. CDR3 coding DNA: TGTGCCAGCAGCGAAAGCGGGGGGGCCTACGAGCAGTACTTC.